This note documents a single T cell receptor (beta chain) sequence. This record belongs to a study of blood T cell repertoires in COVID-19. TCRdb's table, derived via immunoSEQ multiplex PCR, lists solely in-frame clones and lacks some. The table shows about 170,000 clones, with around 80% occurring only once. The TCR originated in a woman aged 70-85 years who had recovered from COVID-19. Material: peripheral blood.

CDR3 bases: TGTGCCAGCAACAGGGGAAGTGGCTATGGCTACACCTTC. Protein product: CASNRGSGYGYTF. The chain joins TRBV6-4 to TRBJ1-2, with 7 bases that match TRBD1. The CDR3 runs 13 residues. The germline V gene has CDR1 MRHNA and CDR2 SNTAGT. The J segment lost 4 bases and the V segment lost 7 bases, leaving 6 bases of the junction unmatched.